This T cell receptor beta chain came from a study of shared clonotypes between healthy human individuals. Positively selected for CCR7, the CD45RO-negative cells used as naive CD8 cells excluded terminally differentiated effector memory CD45RA+ cells. Only in-frame clones appear in the TCRdb table, and some are missing; sequencing was by immunoSEQ multiplex PCR. The profile shows 700,000 to 950,000 clones, about 96% of them singletons. The ends lost 4 bases at V and 4 bases at J; junction bases unmatched: 4. From germline, CDR1 is SGHRS and CDR2 YFSETQ. The CDR3 loop spans 15 amino acids. The V call is TRBV5-1, the J call TRBJ2-1; TRBD1 matches at 11 bases. Material for sequencing was naive CD8+ T cells sorted from blood. The TCR was taken from a man aged 30-40 years in good health. DNA for the CDR3: TGCGCCAGCAGCCCGGACAGGGGGCTATACAATGAGCAGTTCTTC. Translating gives CASSPDRGLYNEQFF.